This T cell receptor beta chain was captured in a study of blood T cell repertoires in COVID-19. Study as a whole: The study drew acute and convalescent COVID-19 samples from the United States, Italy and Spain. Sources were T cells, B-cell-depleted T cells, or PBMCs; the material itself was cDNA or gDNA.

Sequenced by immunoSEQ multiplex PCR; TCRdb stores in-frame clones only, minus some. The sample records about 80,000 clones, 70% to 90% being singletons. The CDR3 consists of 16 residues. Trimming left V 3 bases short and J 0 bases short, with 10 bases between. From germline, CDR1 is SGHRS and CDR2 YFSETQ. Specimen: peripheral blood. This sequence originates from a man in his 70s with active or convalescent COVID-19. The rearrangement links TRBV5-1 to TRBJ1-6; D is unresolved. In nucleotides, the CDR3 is TGCGCCAGCAGCTCAGGATCGAGCTCCTATAATTCACCCCTCCACTTT. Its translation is CASSSGSSSYNSPLHF.